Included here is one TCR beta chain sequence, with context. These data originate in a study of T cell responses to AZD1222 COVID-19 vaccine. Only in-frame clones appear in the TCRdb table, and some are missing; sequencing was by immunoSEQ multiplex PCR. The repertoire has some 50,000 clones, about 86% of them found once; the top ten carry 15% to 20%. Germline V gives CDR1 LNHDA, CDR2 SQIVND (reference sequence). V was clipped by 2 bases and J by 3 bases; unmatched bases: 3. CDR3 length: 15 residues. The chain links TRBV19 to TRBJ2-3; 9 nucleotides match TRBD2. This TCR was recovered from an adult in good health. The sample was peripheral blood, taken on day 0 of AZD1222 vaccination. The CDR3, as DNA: TGTGCCAGTAGTATATTAGCGGGAGATACAGATACGCAGTATTTT. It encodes CASSILAGDTDTQYF.